These 29 T cell receptor beta chains originate from one sample sequenced in a study of CD8 T cells in ankylosing spondylitis. TCRdb ran MiXCR on the 5' RACE reads and lists one entry per CDR3 protein. The table records roughly 17,000 distinct CDR3 sequences, 8.2% of them present only once. The sample was blood. These receptors originate from a male donor with ankylosing spondylitis or in good health (not recorded which).

This clonotype came up a few times. The chain recombines TRBV3-1 with TRBJ2-7, with 9 bases matching TRBD2. This CDR3 has 15 residues. V shed 4 bases, J shed 2 bases, and the junction held 6 bases outside the gene matches. In germline, CDR1 is LGHDT, CDR2 YNNKEL (reference sequence). Here the CDR3 reads CASSPGLAGPYEQYF. The CDR3 DNA sequence: TGTGCCAGCAGCCCAGGTCTAGCGGGACCCTACGAGCAGTACTTC.

This clonotype was counted many times. The chain joins TRBV12-3 or TRBV12-4 to TRBJ2-3; possible D gene TRBD2, 7 bases. Trimming left V 4 bases short and J 2 bases short, with 16 bases between. The CDR3 is 16 residues long. CDR3 DNA: TGTGCCAGCAGTTGGGGGGGCCCAAGGCCCACAGATACGCAGTATTTT. This codes for CASSWGGPRPTDTQYF.

The chain has TRBV18 and TRBJ2-1; D may match TRBD1 or TRBD2 (6 bases each). Germline V CDR1 and CDR2: KGHSH, LQKENI. V lost 3 bases and J lost 8, with 14 bases in between. The CDR3 is 14 residues long. CDR3 amino acids: CASSPFGGTDEQFF. CDR3 sequence (DNA): TGTGCCAGCTCACCGTTCGGGGGCACGGATGAGCAGTTCTTC.

At least ten counts were recorded for this clonotype. The CDR3 DNA follows: TGTGCCAGCAGTTTTCAGGGGACAAGGGCCGGGGAGCTGTTTTTT. Residues: CASSFQGTRAGELFF. J is TRBJ2-2 and V is TRBV28; D is possibly TRBD1 (6 bases). Trimming took off 3 bases at V and 6 bases at J, with 14 bases between the two ends. CDR3 length equals 15 residues. The V gene's germline CDR1 is MDHEN and CDR2 SYDVKM.

In this sample, this clonotype turned up many times. This chain connects TRBV20-1 to TRBJ2-2; 7 bases fit TRBD2. This CDR3 contains 13 residues. V was pared by 5 bases and J by 5 bases, with 5 bases of the junction left unmatched. The germline V gene encodes CDR1 DFQATT and CDR2 SNEGSKA (reference sequence). Written as DNA, the CDR3 is TGCAGTGCTCGGGAGGTGGCTACCGGGGAGCTGTTTTTT. Amino acid sequence: CSAREVATGELFF.

This clonotype was seen many times. The gene calls are TRBV28 and TRBJ2-5, with D perhaps given as TRBD1 or TRBD2 (5 bases each). This CDR3 comprises 11 residues. Germline-derived CDR1 and CDR2 are MDHEN and SYDVKM. The V gene lost 10 bases and the J gene lost 5 bases, with 11 bases spanning the gap. CDR3 coding DNA: TGTGCCACCTGGGGGTTTGAGACCCAGTACTTC. It codes for CATWGFETQYF. Variable domain in full (rest from reference TRBV28 and TRBJ2-5): DVKVTQSSRYLVKRTGEKVFLECVQDMDHENMFWYRQDPGLGLRLIYFSYDVKMKEKGDIPEGYSVSREKKERFSLILESASTNQTSMYLCATWGFETQYFGPGTRLLVL.

This clonotype was seen a single time. The chain joins TRBV29-1 to TRBJ2-3; D remains unclear. This CDR3 is built from 12 residues. CDR1 SQVTM and CDR2 ANQGSEA come from the germline V gene. V dropped 7 bases and J dropped 2 bases, with 10 bases sitting between them. The CDR3 loop reads CSALDITDTQYF. In DNA form, the CDR3 reads TGCAGCGCACTCGATATCACAGATACGCAGTATTTT.

The rearrangement links TRBV9 to TRBJ2-1; perhaps TRBD2 as D (5 bases). The CDR3 has 14 amino acids. V lost 2 bases and J lost 7, with 13 bases in between. Germline lookup yields CDR1 SGDLS and CDR2 YYNGEE. This CDR3 reads CASSVRAGMNEQFF. The CDR3 coding sequence is TGTGCCAGCAGCGTGAGGGCCGGTATGAATGAGCAGTTCTTC. Full variable domain (outside the CDR3, taken from reference TRBV9 and TRBJ2-1): DSGVTQTPKHLITATGQRVTLRCSPRSGDLSVYWYQQSLDQGLQFLIQYYNGEERAKGNILERFSAQQFPDLHSELNLSSLELGDSALYFCASSVRAGMNEQFFGPGTRLTVL.

This clonotype appeared many times. The chain links TRBV20-1 to TRBJ2-7, with D unclear. The germline V gene encodes CDR1 DFQATT and CDR2 SNEGSKA (reference sequence). V was cut by 3 bases and J by 3 bases, with 15 bases left in between. This CDR3 has 14 amino acids. CDR3: CSARAPLGDYEQYF. In DNA, the CDR3 is TGCAGTGCTAGGGCTCCCCTAGGAGACTACGAGCAGTACTTC.

This clonotype was counted at least ten times. This chain joins TRBV5-1 and TRBJ2-5, with 8 nucleotides matching TRBD1. This CDR3 region has 14 residues. The ends lost 5 bases at V and 4 bases at J; junction bases unmatched: 7. Per germline, CDR1 SGHRS and CDR2 YFSETQ. CDR3 residues: CASSSDRVGETQYF. For the CDR3, the DNA is TGCGCCAGCAGTTCGGACAGGGTTGGAGAGACCCAGTACTTC.

This clonotype was detected ten times or more. V gene TRBV7-2 combines with J gene TRBJ2-1; D unresolved. The germline V and J ends were trimmed by 1 base and 9 bases, with 10 bases remaining between them. The germline V gene encodes CDR1 SGHTA and CDR2 FQGNSA. CDR3 length: 13 residues. CDR3 amino acids: CASSLVAVSEQFF. Here the CDR3 DNA reads TGTGCCAGCAGCTTAGTTGCGGTGAGTGAGCAGTTCTTC.

The table lists this clonotype with a few counts. The rearrangement joins TRBV7-2 to TRBJ2-2, with D uncertain. V was shortened by 0 bases and J by 0 bases, with 11 bases between the two germline ends. CDR1 is SGHTA and CDR2 is FQGNSA in the germline V gene. This CDR3 spans 17 amino acids. CDR3 amino acids: CASSLAAGYTNTGELFF. CDR3 sequence (DNA): TGTGCCAGCAGCTTAGCGGCTGGCTACACGAACACCGGGGAGCTGTTTTTT.

This clonotype came up many times. The J gene is TRBJ1-1, the V gene TRBV27, with D hard to call. Germline values: CDR1 MNHEY, CDR2 SMNVEV (reference sequence). V lost 0 bases and J lost 6, with 11 bases in between. CDR3 length: 14 residues. CDR3 nucleotide sequence: TGTGCCAGCAGTTTATCTGCCGGGTTGGCTGAAGCTTTCTTT. It yields the protein CASSLSAGLAEAFF.

This clonotype was observed many times. The rearrangement joins TRBV20-1 to TRBJ2-2, with no clear D. The CDR3 length is 13 residues. Germline CDR1 and CDR2: DFQATT and SNEGSKA (reference sequence). V was clipped by 0 bases and J by 0 bases, with 2 bases between them. CDR3 DNA sequence: TGCAGTGCTAGAGATCCGAACACCGGGGAGCTGTTTTTT. Translation gives CSARDPNTGELFF.

CDR3 sequence (DNA): TGCAGTGCTACAGCTTCTAGCACAGATACGCAGTATTTT. It specifies CSATASSTDTQYF. The chain recombines TRBV20-1 with TRBJ2-3; no definite D call. The CDR3 is 13 amino acids. CDR1 DFQATT and CDR2 SNEGSKA come from the germline V gene (reference sequence). The V gene lost 4 bases and the J gene lost 0 bases, with 8 bases spanning the gap.

V and J are TRBV5-1 and TRBJ2-1, with 7 bases that match TRBD1. This CDR3 is built from 14 residues. V gave up 4 bases and J gave up 6 bases; unmatched junction bases: 7. Germline CDR1 is SGHRS and CDR2 is YFSETQ. This CDR3 reads CASSLQGSGNEQFF. In DNA, the CDR3 is TGCGCCAGCAGCCTACAGGGGAGCGGCAATGAGCAGTTCTTC.

This clonotype qualifies as medium-sized (0.01 to 0.1%). The chain uses TRBV20-1 and TRBJ1-5, with 8 bases lining up with TRBD1. The CDR3 totals 14 residues. The germline gives CDR1 DFQATT, CDR2 SNEGSKA (reference sequence). The J segment lost 5 bases and the V segment lost 6 bases, leaving 9 bases of the junction unmatched. CDR3 nucleotides: TGCAGTGCGGTGGAGGCCAGGGGGCATCAGCCCCAGCATTTT. Translation: CSAVEARGHQPQHF.

There are many counts of this clonotype. The V gene is TRBV28, the J gene TRBJ1-5; 7 positions match TRBD1. The trim removed 4 bases at V and 0 bases at J, leaving 6 bases unmatched. Per germline, CDR1 MDHEN and CDR2 SYDVKM. This CDR3 is 16 amino acids long. The CDR3 bases are TGTGCCAGCAGTTCAGGGGGGGGGATTAGCAATCAGCCCCAGCATTTT. It yields the protein CASSSGGGISNQPQHF.

By sample fraction, this clonotype is medium-sized. The chain uses TRBV20-1 and TRBJ2-2; 7 positions agree with TRBD2. The CDR3 loop spans 14 amino acids. V was clipped by 6 bases and J by 6 bases; unmatched bases: 10. Germline V gene sequence: CDR1 DFQATT, CDR2 SNEGSKA (reference sequence). The CDR3 bases are TGCAGTGCCATGGGAGGGGTTAGCGCCGGGGAGCTGTTTTTT. Translated, it gives CSAMGGVSAGELFF.

This clonotype occurred many times. The genes are TRBV5-1 and TRBJ2-2; tentatively, D is TRBD2 (5 bases). V shed 4 bases and J shed 5 bases, with 6 bases lying between them. The CDR3 has 12 residues. The germline V gene encodes CDR1 SGHRS and CDR2 YFSETQ. DNA for the CDR3: TGCGCCAGCAGCCCGGGGACCGGGGAGCTGTTTTTT. Amino acid sequence: CASSPGTGELFF.

The chain employs TRBV20-1 and TRBJ2-2, with a tentative D call TRBD1 (6 bases). V lost 5 bases and J 1 base, leaving 11 bases between the germline ends. The CDR3 spans 14 residues. Germline V gene lookup returns CDR1 DFQATT and CDR2 SNEGSKA (reference sequence). DNA for the CDR3: TGCAGTGCTGGGGGACACCAGAACACCGGGGAGCTGTTTTTT. Amino acids: CSAGGHQNTGELFF.

This clonotype was counted many times. This rearrangement joins TRBV7-2 to TRBJ2-1; 9 nucleotides agree with TRBD1. CDR3 length equals 14 residues. From germline, CDR1 is SGHTA and CDR2 FQGNSA. J lost 15 bases, V lost 0 bases, and 9 bases had no gene match. CDR3 DNA: TGTGCCAGCAGCTTAGCGGGACAGGGTGCTTCGCCGTTCTTC. Translated, it gives CASSLAGQGASPFF.

This clonotype has at least ten counts. The chain has TRBV7-2 and TRBJ1-4, with a possible D match to TRBD1 (5 bases). This CDR3 has 19 amino acids. Trimming cost V 1 base and J 10 bases, with 28 bases left between them. Germline CDR1 is SGHTA and CDR2 is FQGNSA. The CDR3: CASSLVFRGKTEPLVKLFF. The CDR3 bases are TGTGCCAGCAGCTTAGTTTTTAGGGGAAAGACAGAACCTCTGGTAAAACTGTTTTTT.

In its sample, this clonotype was seen once. The J gene is TRBJ2-7, the V gene TRBV20-1; D gene uncertain. CDR3 length: 11 residues. Trimming stripped 1 base from V and 4 bases from J, with 5 bases between. CDR1 DFQATT and CDR2 SNEGSKA come from the germline V gene (reference sequence). The CDR3 spells CSARAVYEQYV. The CDR3 DNA is TGCAGTGCTAGAGCCGTTTACGAGCAGTACGTC.

This clonotype was picked up a small number of times. This sequence joins TRBV12-3 or TRBV12-4 and TRBJ1-5; possibly TRBD1 for D (5 bases). Trimming shortened V by 3 bases and J by 1 base, and 10 bases separated the two germline ends. The CDR3 covers 15 residues. CDR3 nucleotides: TGTGCCAGCAGTTTTGGGGGAGGAAGCAATCAGCCCCAGCATTTT. It is translated as CASSFGGGSNQPQHF.

This clonotype was counted a few times. The chain uses TRBV6-6 and TRBJ1-1, with 7 positions matching TRBD1. CDR3 length: 15 amino acids. CDR1 is MNHNY, CDR2 SVGAGI, per germline (reference sequence). Trimming removed 2 bases from V and 1 base from J; junction bases left unmatched: 4. For the CDR3, the DNA is TGTGCCAGCAGTTACGCCAGGGGGGGGAACACTGAAGCTTTCTTT. This encodes CASSYARGGNTEAFF.

The chain employs TRBV12-3 or TRBV12-4 and TRBJ1-2, with 8 bases lining up with TRBD1. The CDR3 runs 13 residues. V shed 3 bases, J shed 8 bases, and the junction held 5 bases outside the gene matches. CDR3 in DNA: TGTGCCAGCAGTTTTCAGGGGGCTGAGGGCTACACCTTC. This gives the protein CASSFQGAEGYTF.

The sample holds many counts of this clonotype. The chain links TRBV6-5 to TRBJ1-6, with a weak D call TRBD1 (5 bases). Germline V gene sequence: CDR1 MNHEY, CDR2 SVGAGI. V was cut by 5 bases and J by 7 bases, with 6 bases left in between. This CDR3 has 12 residues. The CDR3 region has the DNA TGTGCCAGCAGTCGACAGAATTCACCCCTCCACTTT. It yields the protein CASSRQNSPLHF.

The sample holds a few counts of this clonotype. This chain connects TRBV12-3 or TRBV12-4 to TRBJ2-3; maybe TRBD1 (5 bases). CDR3 length: 18 residues. V was trimmed by 5 bases and J by 1 base, leaving 22 bases between them. The CDR3: CASSPWSYGAVGTDTQYF. The CDR3 DNA follows: TGTGCCAGCAGTCCCTGGTCGTATGGGGCCGTGGGCACAGATACGCAGTATTTT.